A single sample is the source of the 8 T cell receptor beta chains below, sequenced in a study of T cell changes during pregnancy in multiple sclerosis. Repertoires were generated with immunoSEQ multiplex PCR, while TCRdb's copy carries only in-frame clones and drops some. Of tens of thousands of clones listed, more than 75% were seen once; the top ten hold 0.7% to 0.85%. The sample was CD4+ T cells from peripheral blood mononuclear cells, taken in the first trimester of pregnancy. The receptors come from a female donor in good health, enrolled as a control in a pregnancy study.

The chain couples TRBV7-2 to TRBJ2-1; TRBD2 matches at 7 bases. Germline CDR1 is SGHTA and CDR2 is FQGNSA. With V trimmed by 2 bases and J by 2 bases, 0 bases remained unmatched. The CDR3 covers 14 residues. CDR3: CASSLSGAYNEQFF. The CDR3 DNA reads TGTGCCAGCAGCTTAAGCGGGGCCTACAATGAGCAGTTCTTC.

The gene calls are TRBV6-6 and TRBJ1-6; TRBD1 aligns across 8 bases. V gave up 7 bases and J gave up 8 bases; unmatched junction bases: 7. CDR1 is MNHNY, CDR2 SVGAGI, per germline (reference sequence). The CDR3 is 14 residues long. CDR3 bases: TGTGCCAGCACCAGGACAGGGACGCATTCACCCCTCCACTTT. Its translation: CASTRTGTHSPLHF.

The V call is TRBV10-3, the J call TRBJ2-1; possible D gene TRBD1, 6 bases. This CDR3 spans 15 amino acids. Germline assignment: CDR1 ENHRY and CDR2 SYGVKD. V shed 6 bases and J shed 0 bases, with 12 bases lying between them. The CDR3 protein is CAIRGQLSSYNEQFF. The DNA for the CDR3 is TGTGCCATCAGAGGACAGTTAAGCTCCTACAATGAGCAGTTCTTC.

The J gene is TRBJ2-1, the V gene TRBV2; TRBD1 matches at 11 bases. Germline V gives CDR1 SNHLY, CDR2 FYNNEI. The J segment lost 11 bases and the V segment lost 4 bases, leaving 13 bases of the junction unmatched. The CDR3 is made up of 16 amino acids. The CDR3, as DNA: TGTGCCAGCAGTGTGGGGGCGGGACAGGGGGTAGTGAAGCAGTTCTTC. Protein: CASSVGAGQGVVKQFF.

The chain has TRBV28 and TRBJ1-1; TRBD1 might be the D (6 bases). Germline CDR1 is MDHEN and CDR2 is SYDVKM. CDR3 length: 17 amino acids. V was cut by 6 bases and J by 4 bases, with 24 bases left in between. The CDR3 reads CASRKGRGSGGFTEAFF. The CDR3 DNA follows: TGTGCCAGCAGAAAAGGCAGGGGCTCGGGGGGTTTCACTGAAGCTTTCTTT.

This clone was seen just once. The V and J genes are TRBV27 and TRBJ1-2; TRBD1 aligns across 8 bases. The CDR3 runs 13 residues. The germline CDR1 and CDR2 sequences are MNHEY and SMNVEV (reference sequence). V shed 5 bases, J shed 6 bases, and the junction held 5 bases outside the gene matches. The CDR3 coding sequence is TGTGCCAGCAGTCCGGACAGGGTAAATGGCTACACCTTC. Amino acids: CASSPDRVNGYTF.

This clone was observed a handful of times. V gene TRBV2 combines with J gene TRBJ2-3; 7 positions agree with TRBD1. Per the germline V gene, CDR1 is SNHLY and CDR2 is FYNNEI. V lost 10 bases, J lost 6 bases, and 7 bases stayed unmatched. This CDR3 region has 12 residues. In nucleotides, the CDR3 is TGTGCCACCTCCGGGGACAGTGATACGCAGTATTTT. Translating it yields CATSGDSDTQYF.

A word on this clone: The junction departs from germline at one end; a sequencing error may be responsible. The chain joins TRBV7-9 to TRBJ1-1; no clear D. The CDR3 runs 13 residues. Per germline, CDR1 SEHNR and CDR2 FQNEAQ (reference sequence). The CDR3 reads CASSLYMNTEAFF. CDR3 DNA sequence: TGTGCCAGCAGCTTATACATGAATACTGAAGCTTTCTTT.